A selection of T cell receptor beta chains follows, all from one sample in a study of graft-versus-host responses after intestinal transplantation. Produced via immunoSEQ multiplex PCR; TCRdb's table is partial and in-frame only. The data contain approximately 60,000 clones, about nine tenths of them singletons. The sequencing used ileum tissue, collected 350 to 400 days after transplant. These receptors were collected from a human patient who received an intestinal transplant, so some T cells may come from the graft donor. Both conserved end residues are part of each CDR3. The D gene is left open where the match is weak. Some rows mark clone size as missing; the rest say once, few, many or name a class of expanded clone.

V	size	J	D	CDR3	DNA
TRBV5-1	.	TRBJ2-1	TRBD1	CASSLEWQGAWVQFF	TGCGCCAGCAGCTTGGAGTGGCAGGGGGCGTGGGTACAGTTCTTC
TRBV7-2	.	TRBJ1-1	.	CASSLVGMDTEAFF	TGTGCCAGCAGCTTAGTAGGGATGGACACTGAAGCTTTCTTT
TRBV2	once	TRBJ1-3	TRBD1	CASSERDRGGNTIYF	TGTGCCAGCAGTGAAAGGGACAGGGGAGGAAACACCATATATTTT
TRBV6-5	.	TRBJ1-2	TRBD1	CASSLIGTGNYGYTF	TGTGCCAGCAGCCTCATCGGGACAGGGAACTATGGCTACACCTTC
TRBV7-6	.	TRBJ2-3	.	CASSLSSEGALTDTQYF	TGTGCCAGCAGCTTAAGTAGTGAGGGTGCCCTCACAGATACGCAGTATTTT
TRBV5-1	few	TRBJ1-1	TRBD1	CASSWDRGESMNTEAFF	TGCGCCAGCAGCTGGGACAGGGGGGAATCCATGAACACTGAAGCTTTCTTT
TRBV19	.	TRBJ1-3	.	CASSPGAGILSGNTIYF	TGTGCCAGTAGTCCCGGGGCAGGGATTCTCTCTGGAAACACCATATATTTT
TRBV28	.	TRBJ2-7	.	CASTFGGLGDYEQYF	TGTGCCAGCACTTTCGGGGGTTTGGGGGATTACGAGCAGTACTTC
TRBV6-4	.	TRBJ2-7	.	CASSLPNGTPSYEQYF	TGTGCCAGCAGTCTCCCGAATGGGACTCCCTCCTACGAGCAGTACTTC
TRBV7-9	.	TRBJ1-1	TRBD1	CASSLGGQGIRNTEAFF	TGTGCCAGCAGCTTAGGGGGACAGGGGATACGGAACACTGAAGCTTTCTTT
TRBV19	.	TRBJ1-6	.	CASSIDRDNSPLHF	TGTGCCAGTAGTATAGATAGAGACAATTCACCCCTCCACTTT
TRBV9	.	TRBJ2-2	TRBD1	CASSGQGPGELFF	TGTGCCAGCAGCGGACAGGGACCCGGGGAGCTGTTTTTT
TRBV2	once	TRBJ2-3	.	CASSEGRGPQYF	TGTGCCAGCAGTGAAGGCAGGGGCCCGCAGTATTTT
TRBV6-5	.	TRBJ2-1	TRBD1	CASSVGQNNEQFF	TGTGCCAGCAGCGTGGGACAGAACAATGAGCAGTTCTTC
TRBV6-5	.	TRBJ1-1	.	CASSPRVMNTEAFF	TGTGCCAGCAGTCCCAGGGTCATGAACACTGAAGCTTTCTTT
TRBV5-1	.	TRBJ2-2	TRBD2	CASSQGLAGAWAGELFF	TGCGCCAGCAGCCAGGGACTAGCGGGAGCATGGGCCGGGGAGCTGTTTTTT
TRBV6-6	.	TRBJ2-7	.	CASSYSLSYEQYF	TGTGCCAGCAGTTACTCCCTCTCCTACGAGCAGTACTTC
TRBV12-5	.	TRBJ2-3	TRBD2	CASGFSTSGRQDTQYF	TGTGCTAGTGGTTTTTCCACTAGCGGCCGACAAGATACGCAGTATTTT
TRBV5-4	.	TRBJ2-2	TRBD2	CAIPGGAINTGELFF	TGTGCCATCCCGGGGGGGGCTATCAACACCGGGGAGCTGTTTTTT
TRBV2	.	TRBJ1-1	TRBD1	CASSDSGTAPREDTEAFF	TGTGCCAGCAGTGACTCCGGGACAGCTCCACGGGAGGACACTGAAGCTTTCTTT
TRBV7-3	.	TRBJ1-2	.	CASSPDAGQRGGYTF	TGTGCCAGCAGCCCTGACGCCGGACAGCGGGGCGGCTACACCTTC
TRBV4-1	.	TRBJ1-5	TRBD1	CASSGDRGDQPQHF	TGCGCCAGCAGCGGTGACAGGGGCGATCAGCCCCAGCATTTT
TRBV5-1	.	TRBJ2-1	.	CASSSVGPFGNEQFF	TGCGCCAGCAGCTCGGTAGGGCCATTCGGCAATGAGCAGTTCTTC
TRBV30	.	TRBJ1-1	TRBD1	CAWSVLDRGAFF	TGTGCCTGGAGTGTCCTGGACAGGGGGGCTTTCTTT
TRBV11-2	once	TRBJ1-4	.	CATTGMGTNEKLFF	TGCGCCACCACAGGGATGGGAACTAATGAAAAACTGTTTTTT
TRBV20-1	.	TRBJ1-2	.	CSARRPRGYTF	TGCAGTGCTAGACGACCCCGGGGCTACACCTTC
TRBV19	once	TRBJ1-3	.	CASSIPGAGNTIYF	TGTGCCAGTAGTATTCCAGGGGCTGGAAACACCATATATTTT
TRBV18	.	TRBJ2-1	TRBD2	CASSPSGARENEQFF	TGTGCCAGCTCACCTAGCGGGGCGAGGGAGAATGAGCAGTTCTTC
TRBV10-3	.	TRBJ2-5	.	CAISSMGDQETQYF	TGTGCCATAAGCTCGATGGGGGACCAAGAGACCCAGTACTTC
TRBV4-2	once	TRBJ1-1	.	CASSQDPANTEAFF	TGTGCCAGCAGCCAAGATCCGGCGAACACTGAAGCTTTCTTT
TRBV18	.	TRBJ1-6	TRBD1	CASSPVQGARNSPLHF	TGTGCCAGCTCACCGGTTCAGGGGGCTCGTAATTCACCCCTCCACTTT
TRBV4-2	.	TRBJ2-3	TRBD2	CASSQDRGGTDTQYF	TGTGCCAGCAGCCAAGACCGGGGGGGCACAGATACGCAGTATTTT
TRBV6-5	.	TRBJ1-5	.	CASSRGARGNQPQHF	TGTGCCAGCAGCCGGGGAGCCCGTGGGAATCAGCCCCAGCATTTT
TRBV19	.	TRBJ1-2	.	CASSGSYGYTF	TGTGCCAGTAGCGGGAGCTATGGCTACACCTTC
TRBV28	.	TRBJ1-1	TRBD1	CASSPTGAAFF	TGTGCCAGCAGTCCGACAGGGGCGGCTTTCTTT
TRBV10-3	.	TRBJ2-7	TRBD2	CASSRSSGGYEQYF	TGTGCCAGTTCTAGGTCTAGCGGGGGCTACGAGCAGTACTTC
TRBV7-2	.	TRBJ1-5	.	CASSSGGYGNQPQHF	TGTGCCAGCAGCTCGGGGGGCTACGGCAATCAGCCCCAGCATTTT
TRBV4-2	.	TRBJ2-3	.	CASSQGGPGLSYTDTQYF	TGTGCCAGCAGCCAGGGAGGACCGGGACTTTCTTACACAGATACGCAGTATTTT
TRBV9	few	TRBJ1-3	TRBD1	CASSADTGGNGNTIYF	TGTGCCAGCAGCGCTGATACAGGGGGCAATGGAAACACCATATATTTT
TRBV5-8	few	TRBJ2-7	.	CASSLMESF	TGTGCCAGCAGCTTGATGGAGTCCTTC
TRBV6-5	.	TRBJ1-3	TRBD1	CASNKGQTGNTIYF	TGTGCCAGCAACAAGGGACAGACTGGAAACACCATATATTTT
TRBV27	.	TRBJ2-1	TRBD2	CASSRNPSGSSYNEQFF	TGTGCCAGCAGTCGAAACCCGAGCGGGAGCTCCTACAATGAGCAGTTCTTC
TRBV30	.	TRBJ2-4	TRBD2	CAWSVLGGDRRYF	TGTGCCTGGAGTGTATTGGGAGGGGACCGCCGGTACTTC
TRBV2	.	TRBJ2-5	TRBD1	CASSPHPGDRDGETQYF	TGTGCCAGCAGCCCCCACCCCGGGGACAGGGATGGTGAGACCCAGTACTTC
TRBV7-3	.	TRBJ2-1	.	CASSLGANEQFF	TGTGCCAGCAGCTTGGGGGCCAATGAGCAGTTCTTC
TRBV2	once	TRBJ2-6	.	CASSRGAIQVSGANVLTF	TGTGCCAGCAGTCGGGGGGCGATTCAGGTTTCTGGGGCCAACGTCCTGACTTTC
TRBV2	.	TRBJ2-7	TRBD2	CASSGLRGGGDYEQYF	TGTGCCAGCAGTGGGCTAAGGGGCGGGGGAGACTACGAGCAGTACTTC